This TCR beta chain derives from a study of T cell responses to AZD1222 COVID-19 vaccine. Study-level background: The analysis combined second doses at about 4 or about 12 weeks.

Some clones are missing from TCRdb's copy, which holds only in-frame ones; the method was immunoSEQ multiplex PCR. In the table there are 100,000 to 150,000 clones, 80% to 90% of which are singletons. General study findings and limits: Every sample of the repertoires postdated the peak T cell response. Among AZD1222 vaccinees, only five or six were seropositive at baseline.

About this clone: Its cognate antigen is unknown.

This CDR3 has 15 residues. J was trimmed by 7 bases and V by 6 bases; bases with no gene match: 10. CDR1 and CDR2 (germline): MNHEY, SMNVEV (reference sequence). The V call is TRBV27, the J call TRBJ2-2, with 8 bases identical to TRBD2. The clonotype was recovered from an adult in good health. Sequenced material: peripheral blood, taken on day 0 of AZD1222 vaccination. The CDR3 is CASSPLSGDGGELFF. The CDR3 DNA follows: TGTGCCAGCAGCCCACTTAGCGGGGACGGCGGGGAGCTGTTTTTT.